This T cell receptor beta chain originates from a study of shared clonotypes between healthy human individuals. About the research overall: In total, the donors were a couple of women and a few men aged 18 to 49. Used for every donor were three CD4 naive, three CD4 memory, two CD8 naive and one CD8 memory plate.

Donors had no recently reported acute infections or vaccinations and were HIV-negative. Each subset's genomic DNA was shared equally among a number of immunoSEQ plates. Using immunoSEQ multiplex PCR, the repertoire was profiled, and TCRdb retains in-frame clones only, with some absent. Of roughly 300,000 clones in the sample, 87% are singletons; the top ten hold around 15%. Germline CDR1 reads MNHEY; CDR2 reads SMNVEV (reference sequence). The junction had 18 bases not matched to a gene; V was cut back by 5 bases and J by 5 bases. This CDR3 contains 17 residues. This sequence originates from a man between 18 and 29 years old in good health. This chain connects TRBV27 to TRBJ2-7, with TRBD1 identical over 7 bases. The material sequenced was memory CD8+ T cells sorted from blood. As for subset: CD45RO+ cells pooled with CCR7-negative TemRA cells. CDR3 in amino acids: CASSPLFLDRVGDEQYF. CDR3 DNA sequence: TGTGCCAGCAGTCCTTTATTTCTCGACAGGGTAGGTGACGAGCAGTACTTC.